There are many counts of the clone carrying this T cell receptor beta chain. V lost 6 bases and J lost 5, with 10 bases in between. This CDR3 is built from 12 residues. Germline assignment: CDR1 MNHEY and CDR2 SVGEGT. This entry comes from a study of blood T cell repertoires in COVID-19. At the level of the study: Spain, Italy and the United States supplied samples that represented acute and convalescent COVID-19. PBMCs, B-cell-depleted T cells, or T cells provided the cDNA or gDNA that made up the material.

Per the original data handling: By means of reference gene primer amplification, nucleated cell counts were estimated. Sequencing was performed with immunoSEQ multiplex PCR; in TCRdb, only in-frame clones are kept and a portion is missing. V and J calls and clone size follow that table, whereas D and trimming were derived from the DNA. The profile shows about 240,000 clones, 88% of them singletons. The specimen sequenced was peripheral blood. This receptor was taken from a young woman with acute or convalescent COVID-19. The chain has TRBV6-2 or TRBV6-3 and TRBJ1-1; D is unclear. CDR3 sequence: CASSPPQTEAFF. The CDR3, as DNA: TGTGCCAGCAGCCCCCCTCAGACTGAAGCTTTCTTT.